The 3 T cell receptor beta chains below were found in one sample sequenced in a study of blood T cell repertoires in COVID-19. Using immunoSEQ multiplex PCR, the repertoire was profiled, and TCRdb retains in-frame clones only, with some absent. This table holds almost 400,000 clones, approximately 87% found once. Sequencing was performed on peripheral blood. These receptor sequences come from a woman aged 55-69 years with COVID-19, enrolled during active disease.

This clone was found a few times. The chain links TRBV7-9 to TRBJ1-1; D not certain. Trimming shortened V by 4 bases and J by 3 bases, and 12 bases separated the two germline ends. CDR1 is SEHNR and CDR2 is FQNEAQ in the germline V gene (reference sequence). The CDR3 is 14 residues long. The CDR3 sequence: CASSSEGGDTEAFF. The CDR3 region has the DNA TGTGCCAGCAGCTCGGAGGGAGGAGACACTGAAGCTTTCTTT.

The genes are TRBV16 and TRBJ2-5, with unresolved D. V was pared by 4 bases and J by 5 bases, with 11 bases between. The CDR3 totals 13 residues. Germline assignment: CDR1 KGHSY and CDR2 FQNENV. CDR3 residues: CASSPIPGETQYF. The CDR3 nucleotides read TGTGCCAGCAGCCCTATCCCCGGGGAGACCCAGTACTTC.

This chain joins TRBV9 and TRBJ1-2, with D possibly TRBD1 on 5 matching bases. Trimming removed 0 bases at V and 2 bases at J, with 8 bases between. The CDR3 length is 14 residues. CDR1 is SGDLS, CDR2 YYNGEE, per germline. CDR3 DNA: TGTGCCAGCAGCGTAGGGGGCCAGAACTATGGCTACACCTTC. Translating it yields CASSVGGQNYGYTF.